A selection of T cell receptor beta chains follows, all from one sample in a study of blood T cell repertoires in COVID-19. TCRdb's copy holds only in-frame clones and misses some; the assay was immunoSEQ multiplex PCR. The table includes 150,000 or so clones, roughly 80% detected once. Sequences were obtained from peripheral blood. All receptors derive from an elderly man with acute or convalescent COVID-19. Each CDR3 is given with its conserved first and last residue. The D gene is left open where the match is weak. Size is stated for part of the rows, as once, few or many counts, or as a class when the clone is expanded.

j_gene | d_gene | v_gene | abundance | CDR3nt | CDR3aa
TRBJ2-1 | TRBD2 | TRBV11-2 | . | TGTGCCAGCAACCTCCAGGGACTAGGCAGCAATGAGCAGTTCTTC | CASNLQGLGSNEQFF
TRBJ1-2 | . | TRBV10-2 | . | TGCGCCAGCAGTGAAGGGGGGGCCTATGGCTACACCTTC | CASSEGGAYGYTF
TRBJ2-1 | TRBD2 | TRBV5-1 | once | TGCGCCAGCAGCTTGGCGGCTAGCGGGGGAGTGGTTGATGAGCAGTTCTTC | CASSLAASGGVVDEQFF
TRBJ1-1 | . | TRBV28 | . | TGTGCCAGCAGCATAGGGGGTCGGAATGAAGCTTTCTTT | CASSIGGRNEAFF
TRBJ1-5 | . | TRBV7-2 | . | TGTGCCAGCAGCAACAGGGCTGGCAATCAGCCCCAGCATTTT | CASSNRAGNQPQHF
TRBJ1-2 | . | TRBV30 | . | TGTGCCTGGAGTGCCACAGGTCCCAACTATGGCTACACCTTC | CAWSATGPNYGYTF
TRBJ1-5 | . | TRBV7-9 | . | TGTGCCAGCGGAAACCCCTCGGGGGATAGCAATCAGCCCCAGCATTTT | CASGNPSGDSNQPQHF
TRBJ1-4 | . | TRBV5-6 | . | TGTGCCAGCAGCTTGGTACGAACACACGAAAAACTGTTTTTT | CASSLVRTHEKLFF
TRBJ2-1 | . | TRBV11-2 | . | TGTGCCAGCAGCTTAGACCCTCGGAGCTCCTACAATGAGCAGTTCTTC | CASSLDPRSSYNEQFF
TRBJ2-5 | TRBD2 | TRBV6-1 | . | TGTGCCAGCAGTGTTCTGGCGGGGGGGCTCGGAGAGACCCAGTACTTC | CASSVLAGGLGETQYF
TRBJ2-5 | TRBD1 | TRBV6-2/TRBV6-3 | . | TGTGCCAGCAGTTACTCGGGCTCTCGCAAACAGGGGAAAGAGACCCAGTACTTC | CASSYSGSRKQGKETQYF
TRBJ2-5 | TRBD1 | TRBV7-3 | . | TGTGCCAGCAGCTTAGCCGCCGGGACAGGGGGAGAGACCCAGTACTTC | CASSLAAGTGGETQYF
TRBJ2-1 | TRBD1 | TRBV11-1 | . | TGTGCCAGCAGCCTGGACAGGTGGAGCTCCTACAATGAGCAGTTCTTC | CASSLDRWSSYNEQFF
TRBJ2-1 | TRBD1 | TRBV7-8 | . | TGTGCCAGCAGCTTAGTGCGTGGACAGGGACACAATGAGCAGTTCTTC | CASSLVRGQGHNEQFF
TRBJ1-1 | . | TRBV7-9 | . | TGTGCCAGCAGCCCCTACCCAGGGGTTTCGGGCACTGAAGCTTTCTTT | CASSPYPGVSGTEAFF
TRBJ2-1 | . | TRBV5-6 | . | TGTGCCAGCAGTGAGGAGGGGGGGCCGGAACGGTACAATGAGCAGTTCTTC | CASSEEGGPERYNEQFF
TRBJ2-2 | TRBD2 | TRBV9 | once | TGTGCCAGCAGCGCCCGACTAGCGGGGGTCCCCGGAGCCGGGGAGCTGTTTTTT | CASSARLAGVPGAGELFF
TRBJ1-1 | TRBD1 | TRBV2 | . | TGTGCCAGCATCTGGACAGGGGTCACTGAAGCTTTCTTT | CASIWTGVTEAFF
TRBJ1-2 | . | TRBV10-1 | . | TGCGCCAGCAGTGAACTGTCAGGGTTTAGCTATGGCTACACCTTC | CASSELSGFSYGYTF
TRBJ2-5 | . | TRBV5-1 | . | TGCGCCAGCAGCCCGGAGTCTGGGGAGACCCAGTACTTC | CASSPESGETQYF
TRBJ2-5 | TRBD2 | TRBV28 | few | TGTGCCAGCAGCCCCAGCGGGGGGGGGCAAAAAGAGACCCAGTACTTC | CASSPSGGGQKETQYF
TRBJ1-2 | TRBD1 | TRBV2 | . | TGTGCCAGCGGACAGGAGAGAGGCTACACCTTC | CASGQERGYTF
TRBJ1-2 | TRBD1 | TRBV6-5 | . | TGTGCCAGCAGAGAGGGACAGCAGGGCTACACCTTC | CASREGQQGYTF
TRBJ2-3 | TRBD2 | TRBV3-1/TRBV3-2 | once | TGTGCCAGCAGCCAAACGGGACTAGCGGCAGATACGCAGTATTTT | CASSQTGLAADTQYF
TRBJ1-2 | . | TRBV7-2 | . | TGTGCCAGCAGCTTAGAGGAGGGCTATGGCTACACCTTC | CASSLEEGYGYTF
TRBJ2-3 | . | TRBV27 | . | TGTGCCAGCCGGGAGATACACAGATCGCAGTATTTT | CASREIHRSQYF
TRBJ1-6 | TRBD1 | TRBV7-9 | few | TGTGCCAGCAGCTTAAACAGGGGCTCCTATAATTCACCCCTCCACTTT | CASSLNRGSYNSPLHF
TRBJ1-5 | . | TRBV6-5 | . | TGTGCCAGCACTCATCCGTCGGGTGGCGATCAGCCCCAGCATTTT | CASTHPSGGDQPQHF
TRBJ2-4 | TRBD1 | TRBV18 | once | TGTGCCAGCTCCCTTGAAGACAGGGGCCGTCAAAACATTCAGTACTTC | CASSLEDRGRQNIQYF
TRBJ2-3 | . | TRBV2 | . | TGTGCCAGCAGGGAGGGGCCCGGCACAGATACGCAGTATTTT | CASREGPGTDTQYF
TRBJ1-4 | TRBD1 | TRBV5-1 | few | TGCGCCAGCAGCTTGGCCGGGACAGCTAATGAAAAACTGTTTTTT | CASSLAGTANEKLFF
TRBJ2-3 | . | TRBV6-5 | . | TGTGCCAGCAGTTACATAAGGGGCCGCACAGATACGCAGTATTTT | CASSYIRGRTDTQYF
TRBJ1-2 | . | TRBV19 | . | TGTGCCAGTAGTTCCCATTCTCGGGACATTATAGGCTACACCTTC | CASSSHSRDIIGYTF
TRBJ2-7 | . | TRBV7-2 | . | TGTGCCAGCAGCTTAGCCCATAGTGGTCACGAGCAGTACTTC | CASSLAHSGHEQYF
TRBJ2-6 | . | TRBV5-4 | . | TGTGCCAGCAGCTTGGATGCGGGGTCTGGGGCCAACGTCCTGACTTTC | CASSLDAGSGANVLTF
TRBJ1-5 | . | TRBV16 | few | TGTGCCAGCAGCCAACGATGGGGCGAAAATCAGCCCCAGCATTTT | CASSQRWGENQPQHF
TRBJ1-1 | . | TRBV28 | . | TGTGCCAGCATTCGGGATATGAACACTGAAGCTTTCTTT | CASIRDMNTEAFF
TRBJ1-1 | . | TRBV5-1 | . | TGCGCCAGCAGCGTGATTACGGGTGACAACACTGAAGCTTTCTTT | CASSVITGDNTEAFF
TRBJ1-2 | TRBD1 | TRBV5-1 | . | TGCGCCAGCAGCTTGGGGAGGGGACAGACTACTAACTATGGCTACACCTTC | CASSLGRGQTTNYGYTF
TRBJ1-2 | . | TRBV4-1 | few | TGCGCCAGCAGGGATCTCGACAGCTATGGCTACACCTTC | CASRDLDSYGYTF
TRBJ1-5 | . | TRBV15 | . | TGTGCCACCAGTTGGGAGGGGGGCTCTCAGCCCCAGCATTTT | CATSWEGGSQPQHF
TRBJ1-5 | . | TRBV6-1 | . | TGTGCCAGCAGTGAAGCGGGCACAGGGTTCTATCAGCCCCAGCATTTT | CASSEAGTGFYQPQHF
TRBJ1-4 | . | TRBV5-6 | . | TGTGCCAGCAGCTTGGGACAGGACCAGGATGAAAAACTGTTTTTT | CASSLGQDQDEKLFF
TRBJ2-3 | TRBD1 | TRBV24-1 | . | TGTGCCACCAGTGACCGCCGGGACAGGGCTGGAGATACGCAGTATTTT | CATSDRRDRAGDTQYF
TRBJ1-1 | . | TRBV30 | . | TGTGCCTGGAGTGCGGGAGAACGAAACACTGAAGCTTTCTTT | CAWSAGERNTEAFF
TRBJ1-4 | . | TRBV2 | once | TGTGCCAGCAGTGAAGGGGCCCGAGCAACTAATGAAAAACTGTTTTTT | CASSEGARATNEKLFF
TRBJ1-6 | TRBD1 | TRBV7-9 | . | TGTGCCAGCAGCTTAGTATCTGGTCAGGGGGGATCACCCCTCCACTTT | CASSLVSGQGGSPLHF
TRBJ1-3 | . | TRBV7-9 | . | TGTGCCAGCAGCGTTGGACAGCTCTCTGGAAACACCATATATTTT | CASSVGQLSGNTIYF
TRBJ1-4 | . | TRBV14 | . | TGTGCCAGCAGCCAAGAGACGGGGAATGAAAAACTGTTTTTT | CASSQETGNEKLFF
TRBJ1-3 | . | TRBV9 | . | TGTGCCAGCAGCCCGAGGACAGCCTCTGGAAACACCATATATTTT | CASSPRTASGNTIYF